This T cell receptor (beta chain) is drawn from a study of blood T cells in healthy people across ages. Turning to the study itself: About one barcoded beta molecule per two T cells was captured by template switching.

On this clonotype itself: Its specificity is unknown.

A sample-barcoded 5' primer and a J-beta primer mix were used in a second PCR of roughly 6 to 11 cycles. TCRdb re-analysed the 5' RACE reads in MiXCR, keeping a single row per CDR3 protein. The sample lists some 1.1 million distinct CDR3 sequences, more than 30% occurring once. General study findings and limits: Unknown donor CMV status possibly confounded expanded clonotype changes.

Donation came from healthy Caucasian individuals in Russia who were aged about 6 to 95. Each sample provided at least 6 micrograms of extracted total RNA. From germline, CDR1 is LNHNV and CDR2 YYDKDF (reference sequence). V lost 1 base and J 2 bases, leaving 13 bases between the germline ends. This CDR3 region has 16 residues. The TCR was taken from a man aged 18 to 29 in good health. J is TRBJ2-3 and V is TRBV15; D ambiguous. Sequencing was done on a sample of blood. Written as DNA, the CDR3 is TGTGCCACCAGCAGAGTCGGCAGCATGAACACAGATACGCAGTATTTT. Translation: CATSRVGSMNTDTQYF.